The T cell receptor beta chain under discussion was sequenced for a study of a mutant IDH1 vaccine in newly diagnosed glioma. The wider study: Treated patients had a mean age of about 44 years and a sex split that was roughly 60% male and 37.5% female. Receipt of radiotherapy, temozolomide, or both preceded the study, and most received both.

The time point here: week 47, end of study. A 20-mer mutant IDH1 peptide at 300 ug was injected subcutaneously with topical imiquimod. Each astrocytoma in the donors was new, WHO grade 3 or 4, IDH1-mutant and ATRX-lost. Comment on this clone: Its antigen remains unknown.

Clones were sequenced by immunoSEQ multiplex PCR, and TCRdb holds only the in-frame ones, with some missing. The sample includes 30,000 to 40,000 clones, 75% to 95% of them seen just once. The CDR3 is 15 amino acids. CDR1 and CDR2 (germline): LNHDA, SQIVND (reference sequence). V shed 10 bases and J shed 4 bases, with 20 bases lying between them. The sample in question was PBMCs, obtained from a glioma patient whose treatment included an IDH1 peptide vaccine. The chain links TRBV19 to TRBJ1-3; no definite D call. The sequence came from a woman aged 40-49 years with glioma. The DNA for the CDR3 is TGTGCCACCAAGACCCGAGGGCGTCGCGGAAACACCATATATTTT. It yields the protein CATKTRGRRGNTIYF.